This TCR beta chain was sequenced in a study of neurological immune-mediated disorders. The CDR3 spans 15 residues. Germline V gene sequence: CDR1 SGHTA, CDR2 FQGTGA. The ends were cut back, 3 bases at V and 4 bases at J, with 14 bases in the middle. TCRdb reanalysed the 5' RACE reads using MiXCR and keeps one entry per CDR3 protein. In the table there are under 90,000 distinct CDR3 sequences, under 13% of which are singletons. Regarding the study as a whole: Because no CDR3 amino acid sequences were shared across subjects by expanded clones, private repertoires were suggested in all groups.

The table lists this clonotype with many counts. Its cognate antigen is unknown. This sequence originates from a man aged 35 to 55 in good health. The chain is built from TRBV7-3 and TRBJ2-3; D tentatively fits TRBD1 or TRBD2 (6 bases each). Source material: PBMCs. The CDR3 DNA reads TGTGCCAGCAGCTTCGGGGGCATGCGTTCAGATACGCAGTATTTT. This sequence encodes CASSFGGMRSDTQYF. Combining the CDR3 with reference TRBV7-3 and TRBJ2-3 gives the whole variable domain GAGVSQTPSNKVTEKGKYVELRCDPISGHTALYWYRQSLGQGPEFLIYFQGTGAADDSGLPNDRFFAVRPEGSVSTLKIQRTERGDSAVYLCASSFGGMRSDTQYFGPGTRLTVL.